These 15 T cell receptor beta chains originate from one sample sequenced in a study of blood T cell repertoires in COVID-19. This table comes from immunoSEQ multiplex PCR, and its TCRdb copy is limited to in-frame clones, with some not included. Among approximately 150,000 clones, 70% to 90% were seen once, and the ten largest hold more than 5%. The sequencing sample was made of PBMCs or T cells enriched from blood (not recorded which). All receptors come from a woman aged 40 to 55 who had recovered from COVID-19.

As to this clone: This sample includes further DNA sequences coding for the same CDR3. V and J are TRBV9 and TRBJ2-1, with 9 positions matching TRBD2. V dropped 0 bases and J dropped 4; count of bases not matched to a gene: 2. Germline lookup yields CDR1 SGDLS and CDR2 YYNGEE. This CDR3 is 15 amino acids long. CDR3 in amino acids: CASSVGSGSYNEQFF. The DNA for the CDR3 is TGTGCCAGCAGCGTAGGTAGCGGGAGTTACAATGAGCAGTTCTTC. The full variable domain, with the rest looked up from reference TRBV9 and TRBJ2-1, is DSGVTQTPKHLITATGQRVTLRCSPRSGDLSVYWYQQSLDQGLQFLIQYYNGEERAKGNILERFSAQQFPDLHSELNLSSLELGDSALYFCASSVGSGSYNEQFFGPGTRLTVL.

This clone was recorded once. The chain links TRBV6-5 to TRBJ2-7; 7 bases align to TRBD1. CDR1 MNHEY and CDR2 SVGAGI come from the germline V gene. V shed 7 bases, J shed 7 bases, and the junction held 10 bases outside the gene matches. CDR3 length: 13 amino acids. The CDR3 DNA reads as TGTGCCAGCACCTCGGACCAGGACAGGGAGCAGTACTTC. Protein product: CASTSDQDREQYF.

V gene TRBV6-5 combines with J gene TRBJ2-7; maybe TRBD1 (8 bases). Trimming cost V 5 bases and J 6 bases, with 20 bases left between them. The CDR3 loop spans 15 amino acids. Germline lookup yields CDR1 MNHEY and CDR2 SVGAGI. CDR3 coding DNA: TGTGCCAGCAGTCCAGCGGGGACAGGCCAGGGCGAGCAGTACTTC. Translation gives CASSPAGTGQGEQYF.

The chain recombines TRBV14 with TRBJ2-1; 11 bases line up with TRBD1. The CDR3 covers 19 residues. With V trimmed by 0 bases and J by 5 bases, 12 bases remained unmatched. CDR1 and CDR2 (germline): SGHDN, FVKESK. The CDR3 sequence: CASSQDPHGPGQGDNEQFF. The CDR3, as DNA: TGTGCCAGCAGCCAAGATCCCCATGGCCCGGGACAGGGGGACAATGAGCAGTTCTTC.

The chain uses TRBV2 and TRBJ1-4, with D maybe TRBD1 (5 bases). Trimming took off 4 bases at V and 7 bases at J, with 13 bases between the two ends. From germline, CDR1 is SNHLY and CDR2 FYNNEI. The CDR3 has 14 amino acids. CDR3 region: CASSGIRAGEKLFF. CDR3 nucleotides: TGTGCCAGCAGTGGGATCAGGGCCGGTGAAAAACTGTTTTTT.

The chain links TRBV2 to TRBJ1-5; D gene ambiguous. Deletions cut 2 bases from V and 0 bases from J, with 11 bases between. The CDR3 has 16 amino acids. Germline V gives CDR1 SNHLY, CDR2 FYNNEI. The CDR3 loop is CASSEFGRYSNQPQHF. DNA of the CDR3: TGTGCCAGCAGTGAATTTGGCAGATATAGCAATCAGCCCCAGCATTTT.

The chain carries TRBV29-1 and TRBJ2-1, with 10 bases identical to TRBD2. Germline V gene lookup returns CDR1 SQVTM and CDR2 ANQGSEA. The CDR3 covers 15 residues. Trimming took 3 bases from V and 7 from J; bases not matched to a gene: 9. CDR3 sequence: CSVDPGTSALNEQFF. The CDR3 DNA reads as TGCAGCGTTGATCCCGGGACTAGCGCATTGAATGAGCAGTTCTTC.

CDR3 residues: CASPPGGNTEAFF. CDR3 bases: TGTGCCAGCCCCCCCGGGGGGAACACTGAAGCTTTCTTT. V is TRBV6-5 and J is TRBJ1-1; maybe TRBD1 (5 bases). This CDR3 comprises 13 residues. The V end was cut by 8 bases, the J end by 1 base, with 11 bases between. The germline CDR1 and CDR2 sequences are MNHEY and SVGAGI.

The chain combines TRBV3-1 (or the pseudogene TRBV3-2) with TRBJ2-7, with D possibly matching TRBD2 (6 bases). Germline-derived CDR1 and CDR2 are LGHDT and YNNKEL (reference sequence). The V and J ends lost 10 bases and 6 bases respectively, with 25 bases between them. The CDR3 contains 15 residues. CDR3 in DNA: TGTGCCACCGAGAGCACGGAGGGCTTTAAGCGCGAGCAGTACTTC. Amino acids: CATESTEGFKREQYF.

The chain has TRBV19 and TRBJ1-3, with D unclear. CDR1 and CDR2 (germline): LNHDA, SQIVND (reference sequence). CDR3 size: 13 residues. V was trimmed by 5 bases and J by 0 bases, leaving 5 bases between them. The chain's CDR3 is CASSYSSGNTIYF. In nucleotides, the CDR3 is TGTGCCAGTAGTTATAGCTCTGGAAACACCATATATTTT.

V and J are TRBV18 and TRBJ1-1, with D possibly being TRBD1 (6 bases). The length of the CDR3 is 13 residues. Germline values: CDR1 KGHSH, CDR2 LQKENI. Trimming left V 8 bases short and J 1 base short, with 11 bases between. CDR3 residues: CASRGHPNTEAFF. DNA for the CDR3: TGTGCCAGCCGGGGACACCCGAACACTGAAGCTTTCTTT.

The chain joins TRBV5-1 to TRBJ2-3, with a weak D call TRBD2 (6 bases). The CDR3 loop spans 15 amino acids. From germline, CDR1 is SGHRS and CDR2 YFSETQ. V lost 2 bases and J 1 base, leaving 11 bases between the germline ends. CDR3 coding DNA: TGCGCCAGCAGCTTAGGGGACTTTCGCACAGATACGCAGTATTTT. Translating gives CASSLGDFRTDTQYF.

The chain couples TRBV6-5 to TRBJ1-2; possible D gene TRBD1, 6 bases. The CDR3 covers 14 residues. V dropped 6 bases and J dropped 5 bases, with 16 bases sitting between them. Germline CDR1 reads MNHEY; CDR2 reads SVGAGI. The CDR3 reads CASRRQEVGYGYTF. CDR3 nucleotide sequence: TGTGCCAGCAGGAGACAGGAGGTTGGGTATGGCTACACCTTC.

The J gene is TRBJ1-1, the V gene TRBV28; D unresolved. CDR3 length equals 15 residues. The germline V and J ends were trimmed by 4 bases and 5 bases, with 17 bases remaining between them. Germline-derived CDR1 and CDR2 are MDHEN and SYDVKM. CDR3 DNA sequence: TGTGCCAGCAGTTACGGGTGGTTCTCGAGAACTGAAGCTTTCTTT. Its translation: CASSYGWFSRTEAFF.

V and J are TRBV19 and TRBJ2-1, with 9 nucleotides matching TRBD2. The CDR3 loop spans 15 amino acids. From germline, CDR1 is LNHDA and CDR2 SQIVND (reference sequence). Trimming at V came to 1 base and at J to 7 bases, leaving 5 bases not matched to a gene. CDR3 DNA: TGTGCCAGTAGTATAGCCGGTAGCGGGAGAAATGAGCAGTTCTTC. As protein: CASSIAGSGRNEQFF.